This TCR beta chain was found in a study of cytomegalovirus exposure and HLA in healthy donors. Broader study findings: One later analysis, an examination of the 100 to 150 validation repertoires, found that first-cohort TCR clusters tended to co-occur in them. Three chains linked to CMV were shown in vitro to be specific for CMV antigens. Some TCR beta chains (about 170 of them) were listed as cytomegalovirus-associated.

This CDR3 contains 15 residues. Germline CDR1 reads SGDLS; CDR2 reads YYNGEE. Trimming pared 0 bases from V and 7 bases from J, leaving 14 bases between. Repertoires were generated with immunoSEQ multiplex PCR, while TCRdb's copy carries only in-frame clones and drops some. This sample has over 120,000 clones, with 75% to 90% found just once. Comments on this clone: The antigen remains unidentified.

This chain links TRBV9 with TRBJ2-1, with D possibly being TRBD1 (6 bases). The TCR originated in a woman younger than 35 in good health and CMV-seropositive. Specimen: PBMCs. Written as DNA, the CDR3 is TGTGCCAGCAGCGTAGGAACGTGGGGGCCTAATGAGCAGTTCTTC. Translation: CASSVGTWGPNEQFF.